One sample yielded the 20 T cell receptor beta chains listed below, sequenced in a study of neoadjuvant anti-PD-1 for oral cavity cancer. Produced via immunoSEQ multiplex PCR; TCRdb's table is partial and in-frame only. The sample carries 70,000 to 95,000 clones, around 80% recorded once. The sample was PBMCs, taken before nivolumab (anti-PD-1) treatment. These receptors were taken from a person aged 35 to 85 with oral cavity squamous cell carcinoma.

The CDR3 loop is CASSLFDSGSAADTQYF. In DNA, the CDR3 is TGTGCCAGCAGTTTATTCGATAGCGGGAGTGCGGCAGATACGCAGTATTTT. This sequence joins TRBV28 and TRBJ2-3; 9 bases line up with TRBD2. Germline CDR1 reads MDHEN; CDR2 reads SYDVKM. This CDR3 region has 17 residues. V shed 1 base, J shed 4 bases, and the junction held 9 bases outside the gene matches.

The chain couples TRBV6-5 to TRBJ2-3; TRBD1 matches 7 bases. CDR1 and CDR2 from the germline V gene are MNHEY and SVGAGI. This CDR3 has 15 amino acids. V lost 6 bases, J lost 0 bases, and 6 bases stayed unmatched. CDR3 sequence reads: CASRRQGASTDTQYF. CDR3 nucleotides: TGTGCCAGCAGAAGACAGGGCGCTAGCACAGATACGCAGTATTTT.

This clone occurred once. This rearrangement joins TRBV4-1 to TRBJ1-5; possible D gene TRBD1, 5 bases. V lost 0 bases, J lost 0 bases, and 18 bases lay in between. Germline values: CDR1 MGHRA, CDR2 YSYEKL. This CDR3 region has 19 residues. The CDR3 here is CASSQDQVASRVSNQPQHF. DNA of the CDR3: TGCGCCAGCAGCCAAGATCAGGTTGCATCCAGGGTTAGCAATCAGCCCCAGCATTTT.

The CDR3 nucleotides read TGCGCCAGCAGCTTGGAAGAGGGCGGGAAGGCCTACAATGAGCAGTTCTTC. Amino acids: CASSLEEGGKAYNEQFF. This chain uses TRBV5-1 with TRBJ2-1; possible D gene TRBD2, 6 bases. Trimming pared 0 bases from V and 2 bases from J, leaving 15 bases between. This CDR3 region has 17 residues. CDR1 SGHRS and CDR2 YFSETQ come from the germline V gene. The whole variable domain, filled in from reference TRBV5-1 and TRBJ2-1, reads KAGVTQTPRYLIKTRGQQVTLSCSPISGHRSVSWYQQTPGQGLQFLFEYFSETQRNKGNFPGRFSGRQFSNSRSEMNVSTLELGDSALYLCASSLEEGGKAYNEQFFGPGTRLTVL.

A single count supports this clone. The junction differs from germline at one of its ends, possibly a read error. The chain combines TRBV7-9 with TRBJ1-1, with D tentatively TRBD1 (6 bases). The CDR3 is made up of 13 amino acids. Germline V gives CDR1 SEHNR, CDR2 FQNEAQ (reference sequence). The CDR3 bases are TGTGCCAGCAACTTACAGGGGAACACTGAAGCTTTCTTT. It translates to CASNLQGNTEAFF.

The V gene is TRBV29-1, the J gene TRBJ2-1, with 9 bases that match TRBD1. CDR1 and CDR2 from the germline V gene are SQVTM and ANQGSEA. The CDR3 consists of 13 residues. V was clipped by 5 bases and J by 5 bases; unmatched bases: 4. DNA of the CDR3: TGCAGCGTTTGGGGACAGGGCCACAATGAGCAGTTCTTC. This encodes CSVWGQGHNEQFF.

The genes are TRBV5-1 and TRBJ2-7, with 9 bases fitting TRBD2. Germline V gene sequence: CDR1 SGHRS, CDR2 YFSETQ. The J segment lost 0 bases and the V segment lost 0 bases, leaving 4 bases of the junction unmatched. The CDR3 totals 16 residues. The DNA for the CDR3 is TGCGCCAGCAGCTTGGCCGCGGGAGGGAACTCCTACGAGCAGTACTTC. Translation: CASSLAAGGNSYEQYF.

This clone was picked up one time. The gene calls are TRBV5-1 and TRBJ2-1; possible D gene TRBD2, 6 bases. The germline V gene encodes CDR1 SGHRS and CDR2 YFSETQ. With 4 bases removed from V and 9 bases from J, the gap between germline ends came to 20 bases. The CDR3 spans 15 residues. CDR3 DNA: TGCGCCAGCAGCGCACGCATGGACGGGGGTCGTGAGCAGTTCTTC. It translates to CASSARMDGGREQFF.

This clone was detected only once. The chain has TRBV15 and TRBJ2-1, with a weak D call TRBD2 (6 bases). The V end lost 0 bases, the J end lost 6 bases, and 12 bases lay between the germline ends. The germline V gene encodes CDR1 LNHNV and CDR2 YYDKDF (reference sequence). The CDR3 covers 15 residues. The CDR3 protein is CATSREGDSPNEQFF. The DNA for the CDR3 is TGTGCCACCAGCAGAGAAGGGGACTCACCCAATGAGCAGTTCTTC.

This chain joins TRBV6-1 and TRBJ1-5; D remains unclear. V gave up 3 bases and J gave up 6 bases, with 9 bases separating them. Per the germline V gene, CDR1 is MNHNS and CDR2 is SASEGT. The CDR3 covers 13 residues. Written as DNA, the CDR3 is TGTGCCAGCAGTGACGGATCGGGTCAGCCCCAGCATTTT. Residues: CASSDGSGQPQHF.

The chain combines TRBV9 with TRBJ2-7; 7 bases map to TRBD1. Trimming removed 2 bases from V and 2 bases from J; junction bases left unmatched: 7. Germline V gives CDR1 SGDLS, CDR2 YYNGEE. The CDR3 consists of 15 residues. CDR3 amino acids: CASSVGTATAYEQYF. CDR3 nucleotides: TGTGCCAGCAGCGTCGGGACAGCTACTGCCTACGAGCAGTACTTC.

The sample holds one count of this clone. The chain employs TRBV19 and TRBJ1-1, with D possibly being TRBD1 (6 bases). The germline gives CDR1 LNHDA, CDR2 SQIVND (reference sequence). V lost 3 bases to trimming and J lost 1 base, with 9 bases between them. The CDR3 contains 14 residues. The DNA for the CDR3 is TGTGCCAGTAGTATTTGGACAGCGAACACTGAAGCTTTCTTT. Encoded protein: CASSIWTANTEAFF.

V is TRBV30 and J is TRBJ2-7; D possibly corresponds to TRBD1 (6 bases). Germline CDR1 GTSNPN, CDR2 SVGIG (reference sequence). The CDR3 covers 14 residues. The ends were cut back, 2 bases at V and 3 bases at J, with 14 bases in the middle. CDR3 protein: CAWSRDNPGYEQYF. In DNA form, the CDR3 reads TGTGCCTGGAGTCGGGACAACCCGGGCTACGAGCAGTACTTC.

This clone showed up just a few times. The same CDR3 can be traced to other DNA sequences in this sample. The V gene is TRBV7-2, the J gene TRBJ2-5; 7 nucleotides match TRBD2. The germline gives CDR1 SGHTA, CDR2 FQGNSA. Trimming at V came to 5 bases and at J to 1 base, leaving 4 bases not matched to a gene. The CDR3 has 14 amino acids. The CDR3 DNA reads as TGTGCCAGCAGCCTGGGAGGGTTCCAAGAGACCCAGTACTTC. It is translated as CASSLGGFQETQYF.

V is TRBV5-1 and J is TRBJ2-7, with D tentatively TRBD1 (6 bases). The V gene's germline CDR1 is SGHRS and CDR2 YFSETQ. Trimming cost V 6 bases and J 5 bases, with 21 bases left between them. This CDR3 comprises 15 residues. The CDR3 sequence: CASTPWGSAGDEQYF. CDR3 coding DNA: TGCGCCAGCACCCCTTGGGGCAGCGCAGGGGACGAGCAGTACTTC.

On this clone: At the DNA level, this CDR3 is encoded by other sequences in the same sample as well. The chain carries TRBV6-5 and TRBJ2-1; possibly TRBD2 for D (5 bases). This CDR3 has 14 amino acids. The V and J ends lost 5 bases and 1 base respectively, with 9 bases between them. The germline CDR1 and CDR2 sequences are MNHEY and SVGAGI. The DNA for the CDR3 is TGTGCCAGCAGTAGACGGGAATCCTACAATGAGCAGTTCTTC. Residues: CASSRRESYNEQFF.

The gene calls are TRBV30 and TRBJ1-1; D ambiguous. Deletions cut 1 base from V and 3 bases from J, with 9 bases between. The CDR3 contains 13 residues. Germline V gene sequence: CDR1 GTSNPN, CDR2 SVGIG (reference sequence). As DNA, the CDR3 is TGTGCCTGGAGTGGGGGATTCGACACTGAAGCTTTCTTT. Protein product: CAWSGGFDTEAFF.

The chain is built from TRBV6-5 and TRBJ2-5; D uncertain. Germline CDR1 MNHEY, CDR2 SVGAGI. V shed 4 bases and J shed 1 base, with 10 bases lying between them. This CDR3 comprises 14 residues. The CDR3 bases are TGTGCCAGCAGTTCAGTAAACCGCCAAGAGACCCAGTACTTC. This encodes CASSSVNRQETQYF.

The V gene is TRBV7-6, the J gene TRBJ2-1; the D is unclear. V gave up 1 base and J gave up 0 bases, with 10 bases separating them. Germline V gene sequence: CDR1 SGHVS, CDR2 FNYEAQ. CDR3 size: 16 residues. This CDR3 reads CASSLVKPTSYNEQFF. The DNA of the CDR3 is TGTGCCAGCAGCTTAGTTAAACCGACCTCCTACAATGAGCAGTTCTTC.

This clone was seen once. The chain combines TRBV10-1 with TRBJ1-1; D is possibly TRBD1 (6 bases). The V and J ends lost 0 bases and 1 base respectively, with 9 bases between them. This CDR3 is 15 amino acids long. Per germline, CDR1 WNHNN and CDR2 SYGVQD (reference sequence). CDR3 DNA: TGCGCCAGCAGTGAGTCGAAACAGGGGAACACTGAAGCTTTCTTT. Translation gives CASSESKQGNTEAFF.